This TCR beta chain originates from a study of technical replicates of blood from a handful of donors. The table came from immunoSEQ multiplex PCR; TCRdb's copy has only in-frame clones and leaves some out. The top ten clones hold 0.2% to 0.25% of a sample with more than 90,000 clones, 90% to 97% of them seen once. Germline CDR1 MNHNS, CDR2 SASEGT. The CDR3 is 13 residues long. V was shortened by 4 bases and J by 7 bases, with 11 bases between the two germline ends. This receptor was identified in a human donor in good health. The chain recombines TRBV6-1 with TRBJ2-1, with D perhaps TRBD2 (5 bases). The material sequenced was T cells isolated from PBMCs. DNA of the CDR3: TGTGCCAGCAGTGTTACCTCGGGGAATGAGCAGTTCTTC. It specifies CASSVTSGNEQFF.